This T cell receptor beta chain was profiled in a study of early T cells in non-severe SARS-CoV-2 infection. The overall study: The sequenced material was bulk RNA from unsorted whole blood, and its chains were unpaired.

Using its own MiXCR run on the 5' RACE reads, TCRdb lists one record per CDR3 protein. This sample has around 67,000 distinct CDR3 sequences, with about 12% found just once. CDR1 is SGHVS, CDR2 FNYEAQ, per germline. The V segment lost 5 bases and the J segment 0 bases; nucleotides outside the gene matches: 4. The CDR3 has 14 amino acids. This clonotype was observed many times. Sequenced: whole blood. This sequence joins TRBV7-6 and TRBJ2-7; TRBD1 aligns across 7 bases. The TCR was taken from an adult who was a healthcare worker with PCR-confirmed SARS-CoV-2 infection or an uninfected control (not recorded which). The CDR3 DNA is TGTGCCAGCAGCCCGAGGGACAGCTCCTACGAGCAGTACTTC. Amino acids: CASSPRDSSYEQYF.